A selection of T cell receptor beta chains follows, all from one sample in a study of blood T cell repertoires in COVID-19. TCRdb's copy holds only in-frame clones and misses some; the assay was immunoSEQ multiplex PCR. This sample carries about 200,000 clones, approximately 84% of them seen once, and the ten largest clones take roughly 7%. The specimen was peripheral blood. These receptors all come from an elderly woman with COVID-19, enrolled during active disease. Both conserved end residues are part of each CDR3. The D gene is left open where the match is weak. Clone sizes are given selectively: once, few, many, or a class where the clone is expanded.

clone_size j_call d_call v_call cdr3_nt cdr3_aa
. TRBJ2-5 . TRBV6-5 TGTGCCAGCAGTCGGGGGGCACAGACCCAGTACTTC CASSRGAQTQYF
. TRBJ2-4 . TRBV21-1 TGTGCCAGCAGCTGCGAGAGACAGGGACTAGCCAAAAACATTCAGTACTTC CASSCERQGLAKNIQYF
. TRBJ1-2 TRBD1 TRBV28 TGTGCCAGCAGTCTGACAGGGGGACGGGATGGTGGCTACACCTTC CASSLTGGRDGGYTF
. TRBJ1-2 . TRBV5-1 TGCGCCAGCGCATTGACCTCAGGGTTTAACTATGGCTACACCTTC CASALTSGFNYGYTF
. TRBJ1-3 TRBD1 TRBV11-2 TGTGCCAGCAGCTCGGGACAGGCACCTGGAAACACCATATATTTT CASSSGQAPGNTIYF
. TRBJ1-2 . TRBV20-1 TGCAGTGCTAGGTTCGGGGATGGCTACACCTTC CSARFGDGYTF
. TRBJ1-2 . TRBV12-5 TGTGCTAGTGGGCCCCCTAGTACGTTCTATGGCTACACCTTC CASGPPSTFYGYTF
. TRBJ2-5 TRBD2 TRBV3-1/TRBV3-2 TGTGCCAGCAGATCTCTAGCGGGAGAGGAGACCCAGTACTTC CASRSLAGEETQYF
. TRBJ2-4 . TRBV28 TGTGCCAGCAGCCCTTCGACGGGTCGTTCGGACATTCAGTACTTC CASSPSTGRSDIQYF
. TRBJ2-1 . TRBV28 TGTGCCAGCAGGATTAGCAATGAGCAGTTCTTC CASRISNEQFF
. TRBJ2-6 . TRBV1 TGCACCAGCAGCCCCCGCCCGACTAGCGGGGGATTCTCTGGGGCCAACGTCCTGACTTTC CTSSPRPTSGGFSGANVLTF
. TRBJ2-3 TRBD2 TRBV5-1 TGCGCCAGCAGCTCGGGACTAGCGGGGGGGAGTACAGATACGCAGTATTTT CASSSGLAGGSTDTQYF
. TRBJ2-5 . TRBV5-4 TGTGCCAGCAGCTTGTACGGGTCCCACGGAGGCCAAGAGACCCAGTACTTC CASSLYGSHGGQETQYF
. TRBJ2-7 TRBD2 TRBV3-1/TRBV3-2 TGTGCCAGCAGCCACGGGACTAGAACCTACGAGCAGTACTTC CASSHGTRTYEQYF
once TRBJ1-1 TRBD1 TRBV3-1/TRBV3-2 TGTGCCAGCAGCCGGACAGGGGATGGAGCTTTCTTT CASSRTGDGAFF
. TRBJ2-5 TRBD1 TRBV3-1/TRBV3-2 TGTGCCAGCAGTCGGGACAGCGAGACCCAGTACTTC CASSRDSETQYF
. TRBJ1-2 TRBD1 TRBV5-8 TGTGCCAGCAGCTTGCGGACAGGGGGCGCGGCCGTTGGCTACACCTTC CASSLRTGGAAVGYTF
. TRBJ1-1 TRBD1 TRBV7-9 TGTGCCAGCAGCCCGGGACAGACTCTACCCACTGAAGCTTTCTTT CASSPGQTLPTEAFF
. TRBJ1-2 TRBD1 TRBV29-1 TGCAGCGCCCAGGGGGCCTATGGCTACACCTTC CSAQGAYGYTF
few TRBJ2-7 TRBD1 TRBV2 TGTGCCAGCACCACACAGACAGGGGGGTCGGGCGAGCAGTACTTC CASTTQTGGSGEQYF
once TRBJ1-2 . TRBV29-1 TGCAGCGTCCGGCGGGGTTTTGGCTACACCTTC CSVRRGFGYTF
. TRBJ1-1 TRBD1 TRBV28 TGTGCCAGCCTCTCCACAGGGGGGAGGTCTGAAGCTTTCTTT CASLSTGGRSEAFF
. TRBJ1-2 TRBD1 TRBV5-1 TGCGCCAGCAGCTTGGGGCAGGGGGGTCCCTATGGCTACACCTTC CASSLGQGGPYGYTF
. TRBJ2-5 . TRBV3-1/TRBV3-2 TGTGCCAGCAGCCAATCAGGGGTTGGCGGGACCCAGTACTTC CASSQSGVGGTQYF
once TRBJ2-3 TRBD2 TRBV9 TGTGCCAGCAAACGGACTAGCGGGAGTTCGACGCAGTATTTT CASKRTSGSSTQYF
. TRBJ2-3 TRBD2 TRBV9 TGTGCCAGCAGTCTAGCGGGGGACCGGAGAGATACGCAGTATTTT CASSLAGDRRDTQYF
. TRBJ2-5 . TRBV9 TGTGCCAGCAGCGTAGTGGGGGCGGGAGTGGAGACCCAGTACTTC CASSVVGAGVETQYF
few TRBJ2-3 TRBD1 TRBV5-1 TGCGCCAGCAGCTATGGACAGGGGACACAATCTAGCACAGATACGCAGTATTTT CASSYGQGTQSSTDTQYF
. TRBJ1-2 . TRBV6-5 TGTGCCAGCAGGCCCGGGTCCTTTATTGGCTACACCTTC CASRPGSFIGYTF
. TRBJ2-5 TRBD1 TRBV2 TGTGCCAGCAGTTTGACAGGGATCACTCAGACCCAGTACTTC CASSLTGITQTQYF
. TRBJ1-2 . TRBV6-1 TGTGCCAGCAGTGAAGCGGGGGGGGATGCCTACACCTTC CASSEAGGDAYTF
. TRBJ1-2 . TRBV19 TGTGCCAGTAGTATAGCGTTCGGCTATGGCTACACCTTC CASSIAFGYGYTF
. TRBJ1-2 . TRBV5-1 TGCGCCAGCAGCTTGGCCAGGGAGGACTATGGCTACACCTTC CASSLAREDYGYTF
. TRBJ1-4 . TRBV28 TGTGCCAGCAGACCTACCCCCGGGGTCGGCTCTGAAAAACTGTTTTTT CASRPTPGVGSEKLFF
once TRBJ1-2 TRBD1 TRBV18 TGTGCCAGCTCACCACAGACAGGGGAAGCTAACTATGGCTACACCTTC CASSPQTGEANYGYTF
few TRBJ1-5 . TRBV7-8 TGTGCCAGCAGCGAACCCGGGACTACAGATCAGCCCCAGCATTTT CASSEPGTTDQPQHF
. TRBJ2-3 . TRBV5-1 TGCGCCAGCACCTCCGCGGCGGGTGGCACAGATACGCAGTATTTT CASTSAAGGTDTQYF
few TRBJ2-2 . TRBV15 TGTGCCACCTCCGGAGGGTCTGCGAACACCGGGGAGCTGTTTTTT CATSGGSANTGELFF
. TRBJ1-1 . TRBV19 TGTGCCAGTAGTATGCAGGATCGGATGAACACTGAAGCTTTCTTT CASSMQDRMNTEAFF
. TRBJ1-4 . TRBV4-1 TGCGCCAGCAGCCACTCTAGCGGGTACGCTAATGAAAAACTGTTTTTT CASSHSSGYANEKLFF
. TRBJ2-3 TRBD1 TRBV25-1 TGTGCCAGCAGTGAAGGGACAGGGGGCCTGTATTTT CASSEGTGGLYF
. TRBJ1-1 . TRBV28 TGTGCCAGCACCCCGGACAGATCGAACACTGAAGCTTTCTTT CASTPDRSNTEAFF
. TRBJ2-1 TRBD1 TRBV5-1 TGCGCCAGCAGCCAGCAGACAGGGGCCACGGCGCCTGAGCAGTTCTTC CASSQQTGATAPEQFF
. TRBJ2-1 TRBD2 TRBV5-1 TGCGCCAGCACGTCGGCGGGGGTGTCTTACAATGAGCAGTTCTTC CASTSAGVSYNEQFF
. TRBJ2-7 TRBD2 TRBV5-1 TGCGCCAGCAGCTTGGCCCCCCCAACTAGCGGGGTCTACGAGCAGTACTTC CASSLAPPTSGVYEQYF
. TRBJ1-5 . TRBV19 TGTGCCAGTAGTAGTCTCCAGGGGAACAATCAGCCCCAGCATTTT CASSSLQGNNQPQHF
. TRBJ2-3 TRBD2 TRBV7-7 TGTGCTAGCAGCCGTAGCGGGAGCGGTAGAGATACGCAGTATTTT CASSRSGSGRDTQYF
. TRBJ1-1 . TRBV2 TGTGCCAGCACCGCCGAGGATGGTACTGAAGCTTTCTTT CASTAEDGTEAFF
. TRBJ1-1 . TRBV2 TGTGCCAGCAGTGAAGTCAAGAACACTGAAGCTTTCTTT CASSEVKNTEAFF
. TRBJ1-1 . TRBV12-3/TRBV12-4 TGTGCCAGCAGCCGACTGTCGGGGACTGAAGCTTTCTTT CASSRLSGTEAFF